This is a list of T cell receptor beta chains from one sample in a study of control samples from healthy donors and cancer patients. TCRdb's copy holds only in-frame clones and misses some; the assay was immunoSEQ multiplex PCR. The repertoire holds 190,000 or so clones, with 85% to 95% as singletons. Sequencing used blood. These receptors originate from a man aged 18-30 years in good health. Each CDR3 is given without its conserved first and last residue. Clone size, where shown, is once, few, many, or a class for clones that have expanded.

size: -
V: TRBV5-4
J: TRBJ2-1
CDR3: ASRFSDRQGEQF

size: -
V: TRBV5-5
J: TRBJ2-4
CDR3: ASSETLLAKNIQY

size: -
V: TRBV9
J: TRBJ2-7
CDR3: ASSAGRGSGIRMDEQY

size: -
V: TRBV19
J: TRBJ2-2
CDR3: ASSLDGNTGELF

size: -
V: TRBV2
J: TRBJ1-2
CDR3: ASSEGTGGYGYT

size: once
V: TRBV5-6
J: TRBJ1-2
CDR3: ASRAGTGLGYT

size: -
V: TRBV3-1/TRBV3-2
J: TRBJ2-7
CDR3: ASSLGTGGREQY

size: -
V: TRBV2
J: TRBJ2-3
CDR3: ASSDGGDTQY

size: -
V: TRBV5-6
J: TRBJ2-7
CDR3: ASSLGGRVYEQY

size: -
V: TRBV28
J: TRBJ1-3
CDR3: ASSLLAGAGNTIY

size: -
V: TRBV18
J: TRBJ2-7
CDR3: ASSPDRVSEQY

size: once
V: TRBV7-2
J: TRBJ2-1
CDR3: ASSLFGVGRMYEQF

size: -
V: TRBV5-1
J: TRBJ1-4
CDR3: ASSLGTVLNEKLF

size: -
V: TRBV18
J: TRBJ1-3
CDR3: ASSLDSSGNTIY

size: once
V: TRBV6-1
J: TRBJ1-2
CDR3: ASSDQDRGLGHGYT

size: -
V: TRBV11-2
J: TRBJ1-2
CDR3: ASSLVRGRDSGYT

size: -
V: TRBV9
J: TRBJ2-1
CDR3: ASSVVSRPEGHEQF

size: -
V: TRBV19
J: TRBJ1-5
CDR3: ASSKIQGGQPQH

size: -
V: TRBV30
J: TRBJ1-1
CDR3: AWSNRNTEAF

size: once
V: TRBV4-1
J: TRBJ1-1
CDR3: ASSQDRRGRNTEAF

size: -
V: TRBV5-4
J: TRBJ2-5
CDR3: ASSGDREETQY

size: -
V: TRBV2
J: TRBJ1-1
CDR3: ASGNTEAF

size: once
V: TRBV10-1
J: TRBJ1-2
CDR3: ASSESGQAGYT

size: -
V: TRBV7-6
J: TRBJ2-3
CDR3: ASSLVEGSTDTQY

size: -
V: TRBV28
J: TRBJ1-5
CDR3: ASSLITGQSNQPQH

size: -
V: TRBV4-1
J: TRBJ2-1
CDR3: ASSQPPGQGKNEQF

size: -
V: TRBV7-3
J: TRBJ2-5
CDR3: ASSLDWAETQY

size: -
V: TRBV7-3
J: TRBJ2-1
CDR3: ASSSGRNNEQF

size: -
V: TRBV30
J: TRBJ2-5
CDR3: AWSWGSGGETQY

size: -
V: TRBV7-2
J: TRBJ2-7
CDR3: ASSPVAGGVYEQY

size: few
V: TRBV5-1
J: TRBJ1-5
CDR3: ASSLEGGNQPQH

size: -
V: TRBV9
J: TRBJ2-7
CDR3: ASSPGGAGLLPYEQY

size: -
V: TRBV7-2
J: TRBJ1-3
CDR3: ASTSSGNTIY

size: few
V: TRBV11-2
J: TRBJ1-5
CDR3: ASSPAGFDQPQH

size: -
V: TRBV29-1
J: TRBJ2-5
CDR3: SVVGGGWRETQY

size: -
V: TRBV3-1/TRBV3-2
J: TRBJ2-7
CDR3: ASSAAFNSYEQY

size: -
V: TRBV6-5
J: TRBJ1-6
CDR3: ASTGTMNSPLH

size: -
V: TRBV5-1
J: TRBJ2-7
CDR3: ASSTRLGLGRSYEQY

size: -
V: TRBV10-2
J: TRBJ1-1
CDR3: ASSELDGLNTEAF

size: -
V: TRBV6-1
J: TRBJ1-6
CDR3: ASSVFSTIVNSPLH

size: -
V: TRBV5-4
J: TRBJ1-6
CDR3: ASSLGQGESPLH

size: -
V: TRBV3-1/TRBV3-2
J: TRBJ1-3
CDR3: ASSQMAFSGNTIY

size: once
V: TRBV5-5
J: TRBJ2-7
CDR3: ASSLEQAYEQY

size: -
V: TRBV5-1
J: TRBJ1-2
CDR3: ASSSGVDYGYT

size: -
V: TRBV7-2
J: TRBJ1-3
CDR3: ASSSGGGNTIY

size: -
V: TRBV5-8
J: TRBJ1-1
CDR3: ASSLETTGDEAF

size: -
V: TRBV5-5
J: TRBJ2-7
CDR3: ASSLADTGAYEQY

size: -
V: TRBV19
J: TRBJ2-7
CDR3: ASSTPGQGLYEQY

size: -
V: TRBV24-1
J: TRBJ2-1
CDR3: ATSGVRGGGAESDEQF

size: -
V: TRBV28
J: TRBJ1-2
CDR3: ASSYRVGYT

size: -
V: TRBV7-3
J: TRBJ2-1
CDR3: ASSLSGGTSGVNEQF

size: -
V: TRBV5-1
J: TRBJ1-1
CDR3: ASSLGDVVNTEAF

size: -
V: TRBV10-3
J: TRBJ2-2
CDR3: AISSGQEVTGELF

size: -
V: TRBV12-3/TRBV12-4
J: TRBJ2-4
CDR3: ASTRRGRNIQY

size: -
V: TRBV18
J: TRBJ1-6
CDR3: ASSPAWTDSPLH

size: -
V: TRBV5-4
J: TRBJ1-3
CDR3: ASSLAAGLSSGNTIY

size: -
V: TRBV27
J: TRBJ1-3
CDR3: ASSLSSQGARNTIY

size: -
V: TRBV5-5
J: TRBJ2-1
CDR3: ASSFRGTGNNEQF